A single TCR beta chain is shown here with its context. The record originates from a study of blood T cell repertoires in COVID-19. The ends were cut back, 0 bases at V and 6 bases at J, with 12 bases in the middle. The CDR3 consists of 14 residues. Germline assignment: CDR1 SGHRS and CDR2 YFSETQ. Some clones are missing from TCRdb's copy, which holds only in-frame ones; the method was immunoSEQ multiplex PCR. The profile shows about 180,000 clones, roughly nine tenths of them singletons. This TCR derives from a man between 18 and 29 years old who had recovered from COVID-19. The chain combines TRBV5-1 with TRBJ1-1; D is unclear. The sequenced sample consisted of peripheral blood. Here the CDR3 DNA reads TGCGCCAGCAGCTTGGAGTCCGGAGGACCTGAAGCTTTCTTT. This sequence encodes CASSLESGGPEAFF.